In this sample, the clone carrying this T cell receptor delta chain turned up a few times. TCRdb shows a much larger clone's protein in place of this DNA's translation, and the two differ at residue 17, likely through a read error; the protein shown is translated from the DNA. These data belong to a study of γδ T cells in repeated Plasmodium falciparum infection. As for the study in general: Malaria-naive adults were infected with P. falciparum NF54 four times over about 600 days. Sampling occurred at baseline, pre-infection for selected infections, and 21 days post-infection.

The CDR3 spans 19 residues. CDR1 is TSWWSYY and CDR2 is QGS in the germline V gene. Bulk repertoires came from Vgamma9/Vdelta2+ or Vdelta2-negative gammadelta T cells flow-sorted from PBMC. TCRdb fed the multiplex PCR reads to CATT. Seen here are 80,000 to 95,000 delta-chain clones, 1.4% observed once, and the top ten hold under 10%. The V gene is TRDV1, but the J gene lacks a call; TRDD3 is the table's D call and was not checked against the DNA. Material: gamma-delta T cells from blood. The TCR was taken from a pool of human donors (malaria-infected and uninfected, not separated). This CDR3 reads CALGEQCTGGYWGTDKPIF. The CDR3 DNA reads TGTGCTCTTGGGGAACAATGTACTGGGGGATACTGGGGCACCGATAAACCCATCTTT.